This T cell receptor beta chain was profiled in a study of blood T cell repertoires in COVID-19. Background on the study: In each case, the material was cDNA or gDNA derived from T cells, B-cell-depleted T cells, or PBMCs.

Sequenced by immunoSEQ multiplex PCR; TCRdb stores in-frame clones only, minus some. The sample contains 120,000 to 150,000 clones, almost 85% of which appear only once. The origin of this receptor is a man over 45 with acute or convalescent COVID-19. Input material: peripheral blood.

CDR3 DNA sequence: TGTGCCAGCATCGGACAGGGAAAGAACACTGAAGCTTTCTTT. Residues: CASIGQGKNTEAFF. The J gene is TRBJ1-1, the V gene TRBV6-5; 8 bases line up with TRBD1. This CDR3 region has 14 residues. Germline lookup yields CDR1 MNHEY and CDR2 SVGAGI. J lost 1 base, V lost 7 bases, and 5 bases had no gene match.